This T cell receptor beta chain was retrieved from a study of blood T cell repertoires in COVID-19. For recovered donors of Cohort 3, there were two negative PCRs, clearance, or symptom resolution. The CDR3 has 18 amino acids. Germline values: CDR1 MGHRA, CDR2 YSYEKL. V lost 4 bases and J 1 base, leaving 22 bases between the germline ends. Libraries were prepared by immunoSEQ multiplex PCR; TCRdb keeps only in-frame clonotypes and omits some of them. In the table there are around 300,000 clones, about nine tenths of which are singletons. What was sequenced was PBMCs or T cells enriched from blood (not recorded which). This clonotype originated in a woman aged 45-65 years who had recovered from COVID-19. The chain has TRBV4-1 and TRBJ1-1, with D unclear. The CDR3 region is CASSLYEVAERENTEAFF. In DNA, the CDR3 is TGCGCCAGCAGCCTATACGAGGTTGCGGAGAGAGAGAACACTGAAGCTTTCTTT.